These T cell receptor beta chains were read from a single sample in a study of vaccination effects on CD4 cells after COVID-19. Measured with immunoSEQ multiplex PCR; TCRdb has only the in-frame clones, and not every one. Of under 80,000 clones listed, 60% to 80% are singletons. For these TCRs, the target antigens are not known. Sequencing was performed on CD4+ T cells from PBMCs cultured with HCoV-229E spike peptides, taken before COVID-19 vaccination. Every receptor here comes from a human donor who received a COVID-19 vaccine. Both conserved end residues are part of each CDR3. The D gene is left open where the match is weak. Clone sizes are given selectively: once, few, many, or a class where the clone is expanded.

>few|TRBJ1-2|TRBV2|NA
TGTGCCAGCAGTGCTCGGACAGCTGGGCAAGGCTATGGCTACACCTTC
CASSARTAGQGYGYTF
>once|TRBJ1-5|TRBV6-5|NA
TGTGCCAGCAGTACAGCGTTATGGCCCCAGCATTTT
CASSTALWPQHF
>NA|TRBJ2-5|TRBV2|NA
TGTGCCAGCACCAAGTACGAGACCCAGTACTTC
CASTKYETQYF
>NA|TRBJ1-2|TRBV25-1|NA
TGTGCCAGCAGTGATTCAGGCGGTTCTAACTATGGCTACACCTTC
CASSDSGGSNYGYTF
>NA|TRBJ2-5|TRBV3-1/TRBV3-2|NA
TGTGCCAGCAGCCAAGATAAGGGGGGGATACAAGAGACCCAGTACTTC
CASSQDKGGIQETQYF
>NA|TRBJ1-2|TRBV10-2|NA
TGCGCCAGCAGTGAGTTGGGACGGACCTATGGCTACACCTTC
CASSELGRTYGYTF
>once|TRBJ2-3|TRBV9|TRBD1
TGTGCCAGCAGCGTAACCGGGACAGGGGGCATAGATACGCAGTATTTT
CASSVTGTGGIDTQYF
>NA|TRBJ1-3|TRBV6-5|TRBD1
TGTGCCAGCAGCCAGGGGGCAGATGGAAACACCATATATTTT
CASSQGADGNTIYF
>once|TRBJ1-1|TRBV27|NA
TGTGCCAGCAGTTTACGGGGGGATACTGAAGCTTTCTTT
CASSLRGDTEAFF
>few|TRBJ2-2|TRBV15|NA
TGTGCCACGCGGGGCCCGAACACCGGGGAGCTGTTTTTT
CATRGPNTGELFF
>NA|TRBJ2-1|TRBV30|NA
TGTGCCTGGAGGAGAGGGGCCCTCCTATACAATGAGCAGTTCTTC
CAWRRGALLYNEQFF
>few|TRBJ2-3|TRBV10-1|NA
TGCGCCAGCAGTTTGGGGGATACGCAGTATTTT
CASSLGDTQYF
>few|TRBJ2-1|TRBV19|TRBD1
TGTGCCAGTAGTAACAAAGGGACAGGACCCTACAATGAGCAGTTCTTC
CASSNKGTGPYNEQFF
>NA|TRBJ1-2|TRBV12-3/TRBV12-4|TRBD1
TGTGCCAGCATCTTACAGGGGGCCCATGGCTACACCTTC
CASILQGAHGYTF
>NA|TRBJ1-2|TRBV6-1|NA
TGTGCCAGCAGTGCACGGGGGGTACGTGGACAGCCGAACTATGGCTACACCTTC
CASSARGVRGQPNYGYTF
>NA|TRBJ1-2|TRBV7-8|NA
TGTGCCAGCAGCTTGGTGACAGACTCTAACTATGGCTACACCTTC
CASSLVTDSNYGYTF
>NA|TRBJ2-3|TRBV5-1|NA
TGCGCCAGCAGCTTGTCGGCGTCCAAAGATACGCAGTATTTT
CASSLSASKDTQYF
>NA|TRBJ1-2|TRBV28|NA
TGTGCCAGCAGTTTCTCGAGCTATGGCTACACCTTC
CASSFSSYGYTF
>NA|TRBJ2-2|TRBV6-5|TRBD1
TGTGCCAGCAGTTACCGGACAGGTAACACCGGGGAGCTGTTTTTT
CASSYRTGNTGELFF
>NA|TRBJ2-1|TRBV5-8|TRBD2
TGTGCCAGCAGCTTGGCCATTTCGACTAGCGGGGGGGAGCAGTTCTTC
CASSLAISTSGGEQFF
>NA|TRBJ2-5|TRBV5-1|NA
TGCGCCAGCAGCTGGTCTGGGGGGGCCCAAGAGACCCAGTACTTC
CASSWSGGAQETQYF
>NA|TRBJ2-5|TRBV9|NA
TGTGCCAGCAGCGTAGGCGGAGTAGTACTCCAAGAGACCCAGTACTTC
CASSVGGVVLQETQYF